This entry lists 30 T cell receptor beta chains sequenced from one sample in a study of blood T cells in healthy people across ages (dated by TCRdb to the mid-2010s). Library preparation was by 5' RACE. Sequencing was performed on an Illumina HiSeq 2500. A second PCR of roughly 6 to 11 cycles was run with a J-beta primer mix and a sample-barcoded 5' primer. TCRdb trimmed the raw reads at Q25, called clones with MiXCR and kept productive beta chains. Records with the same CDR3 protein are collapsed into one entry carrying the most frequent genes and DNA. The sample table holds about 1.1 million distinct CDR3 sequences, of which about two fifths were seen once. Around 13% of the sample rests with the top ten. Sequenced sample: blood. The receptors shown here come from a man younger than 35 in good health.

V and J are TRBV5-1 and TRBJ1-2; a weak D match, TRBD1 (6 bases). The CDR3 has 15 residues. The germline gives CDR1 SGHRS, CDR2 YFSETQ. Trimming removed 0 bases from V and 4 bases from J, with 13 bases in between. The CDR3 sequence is CASSLEQGRFYGYTF. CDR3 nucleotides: TGCGCCAGCAGCTTGGAACAGGGAAGGTTCTATGGCTACACCTTC. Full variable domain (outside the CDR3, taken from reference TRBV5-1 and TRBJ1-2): KAGVTQTPRYLIKTRGQQVTLSCSPISGHRSVSWYQQTPGQGLQFLFEYFSETQRNKGNFPGRFSGRQFSNSRSEMNVSTLELGDSALYLCASSLEQGRFYGYTFGSGTRLTVV.

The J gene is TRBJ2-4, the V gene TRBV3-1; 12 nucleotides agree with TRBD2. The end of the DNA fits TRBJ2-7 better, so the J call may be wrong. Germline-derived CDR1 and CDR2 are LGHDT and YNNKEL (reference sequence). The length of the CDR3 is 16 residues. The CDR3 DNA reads TGTGCCAGCAGCCAAGATCGAAGACTAGCGGGGGCCGAGCAGTACTTC. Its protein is CASSQDRRLAGAEQYF.

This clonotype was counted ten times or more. The CDR3 nucleotides are TGTGCCAGCAGCTTTCTCTCCTTCTCCTCCTACGAGCAGTACTTC. Translated, it gives CASSFLSFSSYEQYF. V is TRBV5-5 and J is TRBJ2-7; D gene ambiguous. CDR1 SGHKS and CDR2 YYEKEE come from the germline V gene (reference sequence). The CDR3 runs 15 residues. The ends were cut back, 2 bases at V and 0 bases at J, with 12 bases in the middle. Filled out from reference TRBV5-5 and TRBJ2-7, the complete variable domain reads DAGVTQSPTHLIKTRGQQVTLRCSPISGHKSVSWYQQVLGQGPQFIFQYYEKEERGRGNFPDRFSARQFPNYSSELNVNALLLGDSALYLCASSFLSFSSYEQYFGPGTRLTVT.

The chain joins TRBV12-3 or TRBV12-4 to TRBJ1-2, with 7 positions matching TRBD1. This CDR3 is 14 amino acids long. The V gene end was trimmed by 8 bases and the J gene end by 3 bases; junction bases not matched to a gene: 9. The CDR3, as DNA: TGTGCCAGCGGCAAGGGGGCGCAGGACTATGGCTACACCTTC. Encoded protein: CASGKGAQDYGYTF.

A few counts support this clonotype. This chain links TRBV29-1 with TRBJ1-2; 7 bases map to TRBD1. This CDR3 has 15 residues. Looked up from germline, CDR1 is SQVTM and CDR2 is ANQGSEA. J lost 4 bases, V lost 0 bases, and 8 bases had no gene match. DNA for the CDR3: TGCAGCGTTGAAGAATCGAGGACAGGCACCTATGGCTACACCTTC. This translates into CSVEESRTGTYGYTF.

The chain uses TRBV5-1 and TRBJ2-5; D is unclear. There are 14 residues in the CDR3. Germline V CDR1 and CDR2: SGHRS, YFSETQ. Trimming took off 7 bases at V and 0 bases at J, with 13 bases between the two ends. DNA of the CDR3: TGCGCCAGCGAGGACGGCATCTACCAAGAGACCCAGTACTTC. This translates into CASEDGIYQETQYF.

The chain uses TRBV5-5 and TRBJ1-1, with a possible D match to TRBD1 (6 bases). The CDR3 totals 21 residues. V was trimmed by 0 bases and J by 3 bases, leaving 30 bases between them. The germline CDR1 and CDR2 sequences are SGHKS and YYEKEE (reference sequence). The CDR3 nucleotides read TGTGCCAGCAGCTTGGGTACCGTGTACAGGGAGGGTTCGGGTATAGACACTGAAGCTTTCTTT. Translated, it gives CASSLGTVYREGSGIDTEAFF. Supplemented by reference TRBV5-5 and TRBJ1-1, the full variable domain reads DAGVTQSPTHLIKTRGQQVTLRCSPISGHKSVSWYQQVLGQGPQFIFQYYEKEERGRGNFPDRFSARQFPNYSSELNVNALLLGDSALYLCASSLGTVYREGSGIDTEAFFGQGTRLTVV.

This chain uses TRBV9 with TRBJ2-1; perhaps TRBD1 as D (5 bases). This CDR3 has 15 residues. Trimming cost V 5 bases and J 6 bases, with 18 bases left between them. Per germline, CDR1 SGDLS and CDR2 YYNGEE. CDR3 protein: CASRERGEIGNEQFF. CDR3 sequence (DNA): TGTGCCAGCAGGGAAAGGGGCGAGATCGGCAATGAGCAGTTCTTC.

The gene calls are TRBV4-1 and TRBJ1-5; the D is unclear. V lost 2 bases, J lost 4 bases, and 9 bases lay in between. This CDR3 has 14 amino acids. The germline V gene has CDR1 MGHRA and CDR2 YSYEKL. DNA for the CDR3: TGCGCCAGCAGCCAAATGGGCTTTAATCAGCCCCAGCATTTT. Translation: CASSQMGFNQPQHF.

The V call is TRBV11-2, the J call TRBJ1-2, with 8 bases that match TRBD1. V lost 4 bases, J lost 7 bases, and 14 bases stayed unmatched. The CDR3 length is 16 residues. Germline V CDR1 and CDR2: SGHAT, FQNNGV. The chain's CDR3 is CASSSGETGALGGYTF. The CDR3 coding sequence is TGTGCCAGCAGCTCGGGCGAGACAGGGGCTTTGGGTGGCTACACCTTC.

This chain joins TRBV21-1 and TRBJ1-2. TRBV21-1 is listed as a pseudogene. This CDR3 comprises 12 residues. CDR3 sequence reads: CASSIALGGYTF. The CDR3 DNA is TGTGCCAGCAGCATTGCCCTTGGTGGCTACACCTTC.

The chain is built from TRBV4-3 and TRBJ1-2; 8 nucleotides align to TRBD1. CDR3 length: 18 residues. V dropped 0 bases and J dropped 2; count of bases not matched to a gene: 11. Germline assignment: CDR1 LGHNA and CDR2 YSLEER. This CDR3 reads CASSQDPTSQGANYGYTF. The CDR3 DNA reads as TGCGCCAGCAGCCAAGATCCCACTTCCCAGGGGGCGAACTATGGCTACACCTTC.

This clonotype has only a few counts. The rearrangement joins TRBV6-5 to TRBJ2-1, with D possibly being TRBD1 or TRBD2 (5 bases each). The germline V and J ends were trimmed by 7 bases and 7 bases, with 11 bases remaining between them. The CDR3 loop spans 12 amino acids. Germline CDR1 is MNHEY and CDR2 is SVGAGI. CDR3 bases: TGTGCCAGCATTTCAGGGAGAAATGAGCAGTTCTTC. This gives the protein CASISGRNEQFF.

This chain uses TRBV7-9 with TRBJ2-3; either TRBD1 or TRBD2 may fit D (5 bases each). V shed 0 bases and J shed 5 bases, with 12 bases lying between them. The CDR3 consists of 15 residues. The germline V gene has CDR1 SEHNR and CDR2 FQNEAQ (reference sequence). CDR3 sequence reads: CASSLATQGVDTQYF. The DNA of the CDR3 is TGTGCCAGCAGCTTAGCGACGCAGGGAGTAGATACGCAGTATTTT.

CDR3 coding DNA: TGCGCCAGCAGCCAAGGGGGGAGAGGTAATGAAAAACTGTTTTTT. Translated, it gives CASSQGGRGNEKLFF. The chain recombines TRBV4-3 with TRBJ1-4; a weak D match, TRBD1 (5 bases). Germline loops: CDR1 LGHNA, CDR2 YSLEER. This CDR3 contains 15 residues. The ends were cut back, 1 base at V and 4 bases at J, with 10 bases in the middle.

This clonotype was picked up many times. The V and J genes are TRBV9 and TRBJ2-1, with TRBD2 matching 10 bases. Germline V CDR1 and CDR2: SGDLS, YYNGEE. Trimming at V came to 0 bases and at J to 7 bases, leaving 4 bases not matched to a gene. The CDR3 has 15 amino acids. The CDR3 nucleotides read TGTGCCAGCAGCGTAGAAGGGACTAGCGTTAATGAGCAGTTCTTC. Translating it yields CASSVEGTSVNEQFF.

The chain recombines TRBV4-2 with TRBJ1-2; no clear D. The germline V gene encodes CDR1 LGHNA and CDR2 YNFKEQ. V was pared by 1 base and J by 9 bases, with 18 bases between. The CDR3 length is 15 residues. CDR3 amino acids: CASSQGAGVGYRYTF. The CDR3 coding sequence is TGTGCCAGCAGCCAAGGGGCGGGAGTAGGGTATCGCTACACCTTC.

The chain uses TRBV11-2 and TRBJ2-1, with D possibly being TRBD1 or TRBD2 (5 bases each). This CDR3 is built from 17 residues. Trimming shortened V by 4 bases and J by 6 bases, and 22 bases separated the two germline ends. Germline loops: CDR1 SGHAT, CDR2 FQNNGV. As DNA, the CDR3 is TGTGCCAGCAGCTCCCCGGGGCCTAGCAGCATCAGCAATGAGCAGTTCTTC. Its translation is CASSSPGPSSISNEQFF.

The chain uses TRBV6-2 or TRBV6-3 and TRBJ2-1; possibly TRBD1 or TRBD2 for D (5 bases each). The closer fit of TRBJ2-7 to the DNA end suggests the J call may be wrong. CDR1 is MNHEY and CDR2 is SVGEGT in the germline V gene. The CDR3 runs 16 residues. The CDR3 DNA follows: TGTGCCAGCACCTTAAAGAGGGGATCTTATTACAATGAGCAGTACTTC. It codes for CASTLKRGSYYNEQYF.

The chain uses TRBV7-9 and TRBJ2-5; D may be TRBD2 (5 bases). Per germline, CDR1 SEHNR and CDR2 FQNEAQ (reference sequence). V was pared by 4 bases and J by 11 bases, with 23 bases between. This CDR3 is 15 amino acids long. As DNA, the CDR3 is TGTGCCAGCAGCTCGACTACACTAAGGGCGAATGAGCAGTACTTC. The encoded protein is CASSSTTLRANEQYF.

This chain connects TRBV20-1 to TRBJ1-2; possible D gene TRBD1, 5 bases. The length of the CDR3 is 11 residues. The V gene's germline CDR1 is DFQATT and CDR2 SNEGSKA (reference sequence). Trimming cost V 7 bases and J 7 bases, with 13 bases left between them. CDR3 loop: CSVRVNGGYTF. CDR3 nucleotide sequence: TGCAGTGTCAGGGTAAATGGTGGCTACACCTTC.

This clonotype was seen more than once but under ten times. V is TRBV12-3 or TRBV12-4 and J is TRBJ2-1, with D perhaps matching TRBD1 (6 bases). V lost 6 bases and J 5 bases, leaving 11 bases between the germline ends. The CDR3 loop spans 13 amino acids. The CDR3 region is CASSTRQDNEQFF. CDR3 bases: TGTGCCAGCAGCACGCGACAGGACAATGAGCAGTTCTTC.

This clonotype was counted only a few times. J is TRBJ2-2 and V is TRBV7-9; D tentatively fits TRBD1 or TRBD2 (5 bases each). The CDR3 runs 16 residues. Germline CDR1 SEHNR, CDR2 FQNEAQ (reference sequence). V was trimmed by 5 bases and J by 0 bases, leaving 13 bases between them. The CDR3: CASSARGASNTGELFF. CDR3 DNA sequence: TGTGCCAGCAGCGCGCGAGGGGCGTCGAACACCGGGGAGCTGTTTTTT.

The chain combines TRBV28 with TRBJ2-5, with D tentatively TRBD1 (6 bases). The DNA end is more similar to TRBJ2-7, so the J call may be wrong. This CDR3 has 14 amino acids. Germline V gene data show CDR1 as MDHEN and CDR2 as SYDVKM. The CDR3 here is CASSSPDRFYEQYF. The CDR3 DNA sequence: TGTGCCAGCAGTTCGCCCGACAGGTTCTACGAGCAGTACTTC.

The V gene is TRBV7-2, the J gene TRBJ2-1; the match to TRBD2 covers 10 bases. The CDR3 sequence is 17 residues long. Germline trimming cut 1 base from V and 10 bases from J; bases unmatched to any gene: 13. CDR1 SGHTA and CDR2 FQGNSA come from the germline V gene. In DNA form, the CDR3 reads TGTGCCAGCAGCTTAGTGGGTAGCGGGGGGATGTCTCGCGAGCAGTTCTTC. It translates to CASSLVGSGGMSREQFF.

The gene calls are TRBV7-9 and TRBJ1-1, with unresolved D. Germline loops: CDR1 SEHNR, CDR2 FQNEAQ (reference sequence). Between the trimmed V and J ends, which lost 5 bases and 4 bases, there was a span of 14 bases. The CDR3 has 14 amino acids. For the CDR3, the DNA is TGTGCCAGCAGCCGCTACGCGGACCTCACTGAAGCTTTCTTT. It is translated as CASSRYADLTEAFF.

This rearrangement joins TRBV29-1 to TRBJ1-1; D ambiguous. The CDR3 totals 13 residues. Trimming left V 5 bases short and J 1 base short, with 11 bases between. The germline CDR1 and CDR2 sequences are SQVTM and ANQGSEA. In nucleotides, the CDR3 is TGCAGCGTTAAAAGACAACCGAACACTGAAGCTTTCTTT. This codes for CSVKRQPNTEAFF. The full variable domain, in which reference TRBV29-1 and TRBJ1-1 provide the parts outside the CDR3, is SAVISQKPSRDICQRGTSLTIQCQVDSQVTMMFWYRQQPGQSLTLIATANQGSEATYESGFVIDKFPISRPNLTFSTLTVSNMSPEDSSIYLCSVKRQPNTEAFFGQGTRLTVV.

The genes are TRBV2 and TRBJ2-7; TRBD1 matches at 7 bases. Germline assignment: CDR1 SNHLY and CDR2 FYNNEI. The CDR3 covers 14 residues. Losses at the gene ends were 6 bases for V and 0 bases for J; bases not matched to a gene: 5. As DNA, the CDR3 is TGTGCCAGCAGATTGACAGGGAGCTCCTACGAGCAGTACTTC. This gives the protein CASRLTGSSYEQYF.

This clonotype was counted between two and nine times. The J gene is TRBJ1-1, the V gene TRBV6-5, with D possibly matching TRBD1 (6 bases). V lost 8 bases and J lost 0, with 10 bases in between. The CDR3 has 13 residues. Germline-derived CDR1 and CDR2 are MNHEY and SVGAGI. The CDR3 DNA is TGTGCCAGCGGGGACAACCTGAACACTGAAGCTTTCTTT. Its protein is CASGDNLNTEAFF.

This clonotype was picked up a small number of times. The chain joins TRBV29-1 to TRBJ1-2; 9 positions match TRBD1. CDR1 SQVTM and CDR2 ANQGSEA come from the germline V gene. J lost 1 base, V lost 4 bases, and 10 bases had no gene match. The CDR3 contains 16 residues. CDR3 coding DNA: TGCAGCGTTGGTTGGACAGGGGACCCGTTTAACTATGGCTACACCTTC. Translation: CSVGWTGDPFNYGYTF.